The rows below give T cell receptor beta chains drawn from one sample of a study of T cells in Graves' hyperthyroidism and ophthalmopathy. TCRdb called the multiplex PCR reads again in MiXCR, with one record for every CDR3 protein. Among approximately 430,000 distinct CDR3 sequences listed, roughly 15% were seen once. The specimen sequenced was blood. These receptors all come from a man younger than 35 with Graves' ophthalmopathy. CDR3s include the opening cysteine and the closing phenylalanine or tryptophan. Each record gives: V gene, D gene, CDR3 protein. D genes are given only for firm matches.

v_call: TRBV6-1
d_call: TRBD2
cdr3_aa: CASSEGEGLAGVYETQYF

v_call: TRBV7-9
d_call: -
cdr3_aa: CASSSGTNPQETQYF

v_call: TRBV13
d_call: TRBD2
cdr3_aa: CASSWGGSTGTGELFF

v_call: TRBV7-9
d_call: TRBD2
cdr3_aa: CASSSPTSGGSYEQYF

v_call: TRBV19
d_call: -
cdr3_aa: CASSADRARNTEAFF

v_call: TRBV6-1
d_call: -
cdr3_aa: CASNTHGGLAREQYF

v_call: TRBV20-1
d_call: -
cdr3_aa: CSARQGNGNQPQHF

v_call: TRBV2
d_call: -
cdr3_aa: CASTPERRQFF

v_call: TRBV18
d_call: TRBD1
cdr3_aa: CASSPPSGTGAYPYGYTF

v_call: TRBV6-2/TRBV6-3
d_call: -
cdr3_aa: CASSYHPSANTGELFF

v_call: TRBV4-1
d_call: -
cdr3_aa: CASSQTRTVGNQPQHF

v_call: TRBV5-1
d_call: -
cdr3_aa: CASSLFPGSGNTIYF

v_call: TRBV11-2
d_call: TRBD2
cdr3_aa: CASSSRTSGGAGELFF

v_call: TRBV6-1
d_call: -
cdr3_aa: CASKPTPGAGGDTQYF

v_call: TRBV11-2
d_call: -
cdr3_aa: CAEAEGLVETQYF

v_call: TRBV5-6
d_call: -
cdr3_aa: CATSSIAANEQFF